The clone carrying this T cell receptor (beta chain) showed up just once. TCRdb keeps only in-frame clones here, not all; method: immunoSEQ multiplex PCR. The sample has 140,000 to 150,000 clones; about 85% are singletons. The data originate from a study of blood T cell repertoires in COVID-19. Germline V gives CDR1 SGDLS, CDR2 YYNGEE. This CDR3 is 12 amino acids long. The V and J ends lost 3 bases and 8 bases respectively, with 8 bases between them. Source material: peripheral blood. The V call is TRBV9, the J call TRBJ2-2; perhaps TRBD1 as D (6 bases). The source is a human donor with COVID-19, enrolled during active disease. The donor label of this sample is uncertain. The CDR3 is CASSATGGELFF. In nucleotides, the CDR3 is TGTGCCAGCAGCGCCACAGGGGGGGAGCTGTTTTTT.